Listed here are 4 T cell receptor beta chains from one sample, sequenced in a study of cytotoxic CD8 clonotypes in ibrutinib-treated CLL. Only in-frame clones appear in the TCRdb table, and some are missing; sequencing was by immunoSEQ multiplex PCR. This table has roughly 47,000 clones, about half appearing once. Sequencing was performed on PBMCs, taken after 12 months of ibrutinib treatment. These receptors were obtained from a human donor with chronic lymphocytic leukemia.

This chain links TRBV7-8 with TRBJ1-5; 7 nucleotides align to TRBD1. CDR1 is SGHVS, CDR2 FQNEAQ, per germline. The length of the CDR3 is 12 residues. The V segment lost 6 bases and the J segment 7 bases; nucleotides outside the gene matches: 3. The CDR3 DNA reads TGTGCCAGCAGTCAGGGGGGGCAGCCCCAGCATTTT. This encodes CASSQGGQPQHF.

V is TRBV6-1 and J is TRBJ2-7; TRBD1 or TRBD2 may be the D gene (5 bases each). This CDR3 contains 15 residues. V was shortened by 0 bases and J by 10 bases, with 19 bases between the two germline ends. Germline V lookup: CDR1 MNHNS, CDR2 SASEGT. The CDR3 DNA reads as TGTGCCAGCAGTGAAGCGCTAATGGGGCGGGTAACCCAGTACTTC. Translated: CASSEALMGRVTQYF.

The chain combines TRBV19 with TRBJ1-1; no clear D gene. The CDR3 covers 12 residues. Between the trimmed V and J ends, which lost 5 bases and 3 bases, there was a span of 7 bases. CDR1 LNHDA and CDR2 SQIVND come from the germline V gene (reference sequence). CDR3 coding DNA: TGTGCCAGTAGTTTCGGAGACACTGAAGCTTTCTTT. This sequence encodes CASSFGDTEAFF.

This sequence joins TRBV29-1 and TRBJ1-1; perhaps TRBD1 as D (6 bases). This CDR3 contains 14 residues. V lost 2 bases to trimming and J lost 5 bases, with 15 bases between them. Germline loops: CDR1 SQVTM, CDR2 ANQGSEA. The CDR3 is CSVETYGQSTEAFF. The CDR3 bases are TGCAGCGTTGAAACCTACGGACAGTCTACTGAAGCTTTCTTT.